Here is one T cell receptor (beta chain) with its context. The antigen this receptor binds is unknown. No quality values exist for individual bases; no much larger clone is one base distant. The sample comes from a study of T cell repertoires in cytomegalovirus infection (dated by TCRdb to 2018 to 2020). A note on the overall study: The HLA type of each donor mattered for the analysis, because public TCR beta signatures pointed to carriage of CMV infection along with the matching HLA type. Points the paper makes about the study in general: In the ex vivo response, HLA-C-restricted CMV-specific TCR beta clonotypes were dominant, and in two of eight donors the single most frequent clonotype came from this HLA-C-restricted group. In both this cohort and an independent roughly 350-donor cohort, the cumulative frequency of public TCR beta family members distinguished carriers of CMV infection plus the relevant HLA type.

Sequencing instrument: Illumina HiSeq 1500. TCRdb applied fastp at Q25 and MiXCR to the public reads, then kept only in-frame beta chains. CDR3 protein sequences are deduplicated, and each keeps its most common genes and DNA. This sample has about 180,000 distinct CDR3 sequences in its table, and about a sixth of those were observed once. 20% to 25% of the sample rests with the top ten. The CDR3 covers 15 residues, taking in both the cysteine and the phenylalanine. The read is trimmed to its CDR3 DNA, 45 bases read in frame from base 1. For CDR1 and CDR2, the germline V gene lists MDHEN and SYDVKM. V is cut back by 6 bases and J by 3 bases, with 10 bases in the junction unmatched.

The material sequenced was CD8+ T cells from PBMCs. Recombination connected TRBV28 to TRBJ2-7; 8 middle bases align to TRBD2. This sequence was found in a human donor in good health (CMV status not recorded). Some clones in this sample may be carry-over from other donors' samples. The CDR3 here reads CASSTLADGFYEQYF. The DNA is as follows: TGTGCCAGCAGCACACTAGCGGATGGGTTCTACGAGCAGTACTTC.